One T cell receptor (beta chain) is described in this entry. Antigen specificity is unknown. This library used about 360 ng RNA and molecular barcoded adaptors spanning alpha/delta and beta/gamma chains. MiXCR, applied by TCRdb to the reads, yields one record per CDR3 protein. Of 93,000 or so distinct CDR3 sequences in the sample, about 22% were seen once. This sample is part of a study of read filtering for tumor transcriptome and immune sequencing. Turning to the study itself: Revised staging placed fewer than ten patients in R-ISS I, roughly 17 in II, more than 5 in III. RNA-seq yielded only about 75 to 1273 TCR reads, IR-seq about 4.05 to 11 million.

Findings and limits, study-wide: Without single-read clonotypes, shared clonotype proportions correlated more between IR-seq and RNA-seq.

This clonotype was obtained from a donor at least 40 years old with multiple myeloma. The sample taken for sequencing was a population of CD138-negative cells sorted from bone marrow.

The DNA of the CDR3 is TGCAGTGCTAGAAGCGGCGGGGGGGCGGGAGAGACCCAGTACTTC. Protein: CSARSGGGAGETQYF. The rearrangement links TRBV20-1 to TRBJ2-5; TRBD2 matches at 9 bases. Germline CDR1 is DFQATT and CDR2 is SNEGSKA (reference sequence). This CDR3 comprises 15 residues. V shed 2 bases and J 4 bases; nucleotides not matched to a gene: 8.